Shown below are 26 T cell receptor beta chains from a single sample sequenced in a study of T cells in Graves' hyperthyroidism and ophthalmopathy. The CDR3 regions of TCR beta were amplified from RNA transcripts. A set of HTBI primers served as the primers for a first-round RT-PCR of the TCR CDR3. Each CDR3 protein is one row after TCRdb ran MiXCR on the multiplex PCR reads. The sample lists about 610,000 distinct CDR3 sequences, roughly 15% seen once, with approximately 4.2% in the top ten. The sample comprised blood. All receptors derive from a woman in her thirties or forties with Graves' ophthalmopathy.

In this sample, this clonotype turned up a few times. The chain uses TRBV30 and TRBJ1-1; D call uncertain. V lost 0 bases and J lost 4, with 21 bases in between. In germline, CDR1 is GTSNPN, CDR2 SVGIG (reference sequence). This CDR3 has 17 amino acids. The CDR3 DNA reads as TGTGCCTGGAGTGTAGGGCCCTCTTCCGGGGAGGCCACTGAAGCTTTCTTT. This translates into CAWSVGPSSGEATEAFF.

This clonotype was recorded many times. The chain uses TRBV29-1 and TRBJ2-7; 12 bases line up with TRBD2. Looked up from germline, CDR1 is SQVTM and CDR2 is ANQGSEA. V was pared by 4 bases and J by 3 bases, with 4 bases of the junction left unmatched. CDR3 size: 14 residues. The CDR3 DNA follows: TGCAGCGTTGGACGACTAGCGGGAGACTACGAGCAGTACTTC. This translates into CSVGRLAGDYEQYF.

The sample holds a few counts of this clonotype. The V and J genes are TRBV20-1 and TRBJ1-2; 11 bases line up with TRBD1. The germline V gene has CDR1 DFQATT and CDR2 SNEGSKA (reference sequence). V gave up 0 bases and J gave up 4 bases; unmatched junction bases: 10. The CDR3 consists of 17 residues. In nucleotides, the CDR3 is TGCAGTGCTAGAGATCCCGGACAGGGGGCGTCCGGCTATGGCTACACCTTC. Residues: CSARDPGQGASGYGYTF.

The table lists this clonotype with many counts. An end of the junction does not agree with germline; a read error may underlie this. As DNA, the CDR3 is TGCGCCAGCAGCCAAGCTTACCACCCCTCCCACGAGCAGTACTTC. Amino acid sequence: CASSQAYHPSHEQYF. J is TRBJ2-7 and V is TRBV4-3; D gene unclear. This CDR3 region has 15 residues. Germline CDR1 is LGHNA and CDR2 is YSLEER.

The CDR3 is CAGTSDSYEQYF. CDR3 DNA: TGTGCCGGGACTAGCGATTCCTACGAGCAGTACTTC. The chain recombines TRBV30 with TRBJ2-7; 10 bases map to TRBD2. This CDR3 has 12 amino acids. CDR1 GTSNPN and CDR2 SVGIG come from the germline V gene (reference sequence). V lost 8 bases and J lost 1; bases outside the gene matches: 2.

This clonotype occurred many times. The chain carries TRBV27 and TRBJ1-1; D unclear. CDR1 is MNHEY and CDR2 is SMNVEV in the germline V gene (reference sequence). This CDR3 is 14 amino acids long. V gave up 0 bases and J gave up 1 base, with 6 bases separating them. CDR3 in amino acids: CASSLSWQNTEAFF. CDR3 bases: TGTGCCAGCAGTTTATCTTGGCAGAACACTGAAGCTTTCTTT.

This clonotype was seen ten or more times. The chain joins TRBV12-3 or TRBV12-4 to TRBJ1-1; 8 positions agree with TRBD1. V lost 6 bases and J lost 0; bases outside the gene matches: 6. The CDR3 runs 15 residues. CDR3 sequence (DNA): TGTGCCAGCAGCCGTCCGGGACAGGTGAACACTGAAGCTTTCTTT. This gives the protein CASSRPGQVNTEAFF.

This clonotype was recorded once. The CDR3 is CASSLEGGIAGRTGELFF. CDR3 sequence (DNA): TGTGCCAGCAGTTTAGAAGGAGGGATAGCGGGGAGGACCGGGGAGCTGTTTTTT. The chain employs TRBV27 and TRBJ2-2, with 8 positions matching TRBD2. The CDR3 sequence is 18 residues long. Germline V gives CDR1 MNHEY, CDR2 SMNVEV (reference sequence). The junction had 13 bases not matched to a gene; V was cut back by 2 bases and J by 5 bases.

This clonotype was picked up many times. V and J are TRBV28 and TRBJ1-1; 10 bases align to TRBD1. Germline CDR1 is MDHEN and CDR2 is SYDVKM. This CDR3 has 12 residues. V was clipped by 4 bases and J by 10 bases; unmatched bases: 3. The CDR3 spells CASSWGDRGAFF. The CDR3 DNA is TGTGCCAGCAGTTGGGGGGACAGGGGAGCTTTCTTT.

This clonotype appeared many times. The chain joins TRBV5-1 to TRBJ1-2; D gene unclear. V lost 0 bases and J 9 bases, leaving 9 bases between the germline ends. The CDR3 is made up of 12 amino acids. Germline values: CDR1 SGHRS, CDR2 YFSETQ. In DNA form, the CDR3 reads TGCGCCAGCAGCTTGGACAATGCAAGCTACACCTTC. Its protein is CASSLDNASYTF.

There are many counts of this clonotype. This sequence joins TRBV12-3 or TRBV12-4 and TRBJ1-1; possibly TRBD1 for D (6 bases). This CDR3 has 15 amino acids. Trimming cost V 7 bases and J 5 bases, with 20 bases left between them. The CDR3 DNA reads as TGTGCCAGCACCTTCACAGGGTCTCCCGGGACTGAAGCTTTCTTT. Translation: CASTFTGSPGTEAFF.

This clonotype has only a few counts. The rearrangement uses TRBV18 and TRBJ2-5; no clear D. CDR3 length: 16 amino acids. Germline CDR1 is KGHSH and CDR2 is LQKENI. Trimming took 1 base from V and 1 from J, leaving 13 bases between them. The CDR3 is CASSPRDRRSQETQYF. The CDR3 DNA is TGTGCCAGCTCACCACGTGACCGACGTTCCCAAGAGACCCAGTACTTC.

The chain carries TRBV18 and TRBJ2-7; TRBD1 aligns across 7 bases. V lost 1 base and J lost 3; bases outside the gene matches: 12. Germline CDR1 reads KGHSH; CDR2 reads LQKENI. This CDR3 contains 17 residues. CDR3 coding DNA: TGTGCCAGCTCACCACTCCCCTTTGGACAGGAGAACTACGAGCAGTACTTC. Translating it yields CASSPLPFGQENYEQYF.

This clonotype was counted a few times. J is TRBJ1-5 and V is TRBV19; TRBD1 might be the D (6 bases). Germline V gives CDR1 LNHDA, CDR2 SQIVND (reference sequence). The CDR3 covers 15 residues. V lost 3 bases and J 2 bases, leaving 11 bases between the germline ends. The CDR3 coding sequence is TGTGCCAGTAGTATGGGGGGCTCGGGCAATCAGCCCCAGCATTTT. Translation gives CASSMGGSGNQPQHF.

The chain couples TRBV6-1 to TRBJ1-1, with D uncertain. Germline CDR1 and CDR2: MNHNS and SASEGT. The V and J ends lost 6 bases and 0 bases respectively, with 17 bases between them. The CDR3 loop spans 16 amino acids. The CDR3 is CASSQEGGRMNTEAFF. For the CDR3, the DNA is TGTGCCAGCAGCCAAGAGGGCGGACGGATGAACACTGAAGCTTTCTTT.

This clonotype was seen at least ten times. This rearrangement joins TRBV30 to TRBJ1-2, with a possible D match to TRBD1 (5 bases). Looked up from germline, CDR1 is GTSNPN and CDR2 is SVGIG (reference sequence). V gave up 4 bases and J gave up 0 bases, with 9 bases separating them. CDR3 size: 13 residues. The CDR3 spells CAWTGGANYGYTF. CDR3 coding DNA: TGTGCCTGGACGGGGGGAGCTAACTATGGCTACACCTTC.

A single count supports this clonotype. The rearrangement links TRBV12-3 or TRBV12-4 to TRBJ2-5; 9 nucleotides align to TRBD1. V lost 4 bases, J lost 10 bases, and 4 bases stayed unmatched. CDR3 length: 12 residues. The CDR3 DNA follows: TGTGCCAGCAGTTCCGAGACAGGGGGCCAGTACTTC. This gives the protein CASSSETGGQYF.

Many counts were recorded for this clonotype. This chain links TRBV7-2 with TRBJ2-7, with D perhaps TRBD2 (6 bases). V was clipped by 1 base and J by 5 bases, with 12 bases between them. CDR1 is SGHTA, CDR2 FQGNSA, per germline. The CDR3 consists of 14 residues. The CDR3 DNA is TGTGCCAGCAGCTTAGGCGGGACGCGGAACGAGCAGTACTTC. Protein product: CASSLGGTRNEQYF.

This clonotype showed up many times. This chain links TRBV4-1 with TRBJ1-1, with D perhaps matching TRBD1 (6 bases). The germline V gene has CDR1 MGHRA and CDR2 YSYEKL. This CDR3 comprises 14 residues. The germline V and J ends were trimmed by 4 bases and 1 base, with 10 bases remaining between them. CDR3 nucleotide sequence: TGCGCCAGCAGCCGGGGGCCGGGGAACACTGAAGCTTTCTTT. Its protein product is CASSRGPGNTEAFF.

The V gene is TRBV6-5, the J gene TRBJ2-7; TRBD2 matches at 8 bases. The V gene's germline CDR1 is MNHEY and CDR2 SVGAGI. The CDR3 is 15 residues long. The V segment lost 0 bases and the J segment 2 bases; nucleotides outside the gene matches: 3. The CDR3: CASSYSQRGPYEQYF. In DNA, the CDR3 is TGTGCCAGCAGTTACTCACAGCGGGGGCCCTACGAGCAGTACTTC.

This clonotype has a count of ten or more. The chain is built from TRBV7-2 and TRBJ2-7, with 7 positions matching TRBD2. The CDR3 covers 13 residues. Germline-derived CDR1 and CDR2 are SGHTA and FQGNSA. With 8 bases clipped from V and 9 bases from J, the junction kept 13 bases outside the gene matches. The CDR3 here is CASAPGEGIRQYF. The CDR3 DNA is TGTGCCAGCGCCCCCGGGGAGGGGATCAGGCAGTACTTC.

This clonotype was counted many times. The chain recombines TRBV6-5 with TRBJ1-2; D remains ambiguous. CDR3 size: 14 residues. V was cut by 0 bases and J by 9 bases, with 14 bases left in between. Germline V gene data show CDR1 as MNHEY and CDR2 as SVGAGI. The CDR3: CASSYSGNMPRYTF. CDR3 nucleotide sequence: TGTGCCAGCAGTTACTCAGGCAACATGCCGCGCTACACCTTC.

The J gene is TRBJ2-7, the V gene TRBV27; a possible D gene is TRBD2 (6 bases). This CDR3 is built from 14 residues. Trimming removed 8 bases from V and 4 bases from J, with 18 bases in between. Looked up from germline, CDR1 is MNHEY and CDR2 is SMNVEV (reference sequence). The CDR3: CASSLQGRRYEQYF. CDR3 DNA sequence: TGTGCCAGCTCCCTTCAAGGGAGGCGGTACGAGCAGTACTTC.

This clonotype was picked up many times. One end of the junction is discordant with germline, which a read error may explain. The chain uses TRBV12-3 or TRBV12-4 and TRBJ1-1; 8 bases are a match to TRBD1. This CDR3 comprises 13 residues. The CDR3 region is CASSVADREKAFF. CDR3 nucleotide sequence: TGTGCCAGCAGTGTAGCGGACAGGGAGAAAGCTTTCTTT.

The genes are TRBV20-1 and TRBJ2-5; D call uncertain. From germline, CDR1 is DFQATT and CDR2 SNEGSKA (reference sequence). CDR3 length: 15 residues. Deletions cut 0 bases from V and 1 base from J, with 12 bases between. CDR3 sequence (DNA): TGCAGTGCTAGAGATAGGGCAAGGATCCAAGAGACCCAGTACTTC. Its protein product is CSARDRARIQETQYF.

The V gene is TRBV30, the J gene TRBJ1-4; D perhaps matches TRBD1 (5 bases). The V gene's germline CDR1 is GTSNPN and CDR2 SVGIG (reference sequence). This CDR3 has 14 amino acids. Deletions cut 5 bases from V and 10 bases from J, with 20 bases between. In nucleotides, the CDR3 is TGTGCCTGGGTCGGAGAAGGGACCGAAGGAAAACTGTTTTTT. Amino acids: CAWVGEGTEGKLFF.